The clone carrying this TCR beta chain was observed many times. Antigen specificity is unknown. The record originates from a study of blood T cells in healthy people across ages. Study-wide points: Estimates of diversity drawn from one million T cells were considered underestimates. Roughly linearly, TCR beta diversity per million T cells fell as age increased. Compared with aged donors, long-lived donors showed fewer expanded clones, suggesting selection.

The CDR3 loop spans 16 amino acids. J gave up 10 bases and V 6 bases, and 17 bases lay outside the gene matches. For the second PCR, which ran for about 7 to 11 cycles, a sample-barcoded 5' primer and a J-beta primer mix were used. TCRdb re-analysed the 5' RACE reads in MiXCR, keeping a single row per CDR3 protein. Of hundreds of thousands of distinct CDR3 sequences in the sample, roughly 40% were seen once. Material for sequencing was blood. The chain couples TRBV12-3 or TRBV12-4 to TRBJ2-1; TRBD2 matches at 8 bases. The sequence was obtained from a man younger than 35 in good health. The CDR3 reads CASSTQRGNVHMEQFF. Here the CDR3 DNA reads TGTGCCAGCAGCACACAGCGGGGGAACGTCCACATGGAGCAGTTCTTC.